The 21 T cell receptor beta chains below were found in one sample sequenced in a study of shared clonotypes between healthy human individuals. Naive CD8 cells lacked CD45RO, underwent positive selection for CCR7 and left out terminally differentiated effector memory CD45RA+ cells. Here immunoSEQ multiplex PCR was the method, and the copy in TCRdb shows in-frame clones only, minus some. Among about 2 million clones listed, about 95% were seen once. Sequenced: naive CD8+ T cells sorted from blood. These receptors came from a man aged 18 to 30 in good health.

This clone was seen a single time. The chain employs TRBV5-6 and TRBJ2-7; D unclear. The germline V gene encodes CDR1 SGHDT and CDR2 YYEEEE. CDR3 length: 12 residues. V was cut by 5 bases and J by 3 bases, with 9 bases left in between. The CDR3 DNA follows: TGTGCCAGCAGGGACCAGGACTACGAGCAGTACTTC. Its translation is CASRDQDYEQYF. The full variable domain, its missing parts supplied by reference TRBV5-6 and TRBJ2-7, is DAGVTQSPTHLIKTRGQQVTLRCSPKSGHDTVSWYQQALGQGPQFIFQYYEEEERQRGNFPDRFSGHQFPNYSSELNVNALLLGDSALYLCASRDQDYEQYFGPGTRLTVT.

The rearrangement links TRBV29-1 to TRBJ2-7, with D possibly TRBD1 on 6 matching bases. The germline gives CDR1 SQVTM, CDR2 ANQGSEA. Trimming stripped 5 bases from V and 5 bases from J, with 25 bases between. The CDR3 covers 16 residues. CDR3 residues: CSVQGSTVKSGNEQYF. The CDR3, as DNA: TGCAGCGTTCAGGGGTCGACAGTCAAGTCAGGCAACGAGCAGTACTTC.

V is TRBV7-9 and J is TRBJ2-7; D unclear. In germline, CDR1 is SEHNR, CDR2 FQNEAQ (reference sequence). CDR3 size: 14 residues. Trimming cost V 4 bases and J 5 bases, with 15 bases left between them. The CDR3 loop reads CASSSSLEAHEQYF. The CDR3 bases are TGTGCCAGCAGCTCTTCTTTGGAAGCTCACGAGCAGTACTTC.

The chain couples TRBV6-5 to TRBJ1-2; tentative D call: TRBD1 (6 bases). The CDR3 sequence is 13 residues long. Trimming took 6 bases from V and 5 from J, leaving 13 bases between them. Per germline, CDR1 MNHEY and CDR2 SVGAGI. This chain's CDR3 is CASSPGRGYGYTF. CDR3 nucleotides: TGTGCCAGCAGCCCGGGCAGGGGTTATGGCTACACCTTC.

The sample holds a few counts of this clone. V and J are TRBV10-3 and TRBJ1-2; D remains unclear. The ends were cut back, 0 bases at V and 8 bases at J, with 19 bases in the middle. This CDR3 comprises 16 residues. Germline lookup yields CDR1 ENHRY and CDR2 SYGVKD. The CDR3 DNA is TGTGCCATCAGTGAGTCGCGAGACGGACCCGGCAGCGGCTACACCTTC. It yields the protein CAISESRDGPGSGYTF.

The chain joins TRBV21-1 to TRBJ1-1. TRBV21-1 is a pseudogene segment. The CDR3 consists of 14 residues. The CDR3 here is CASSAEQRGTEAFF. The CDR3 DNA sequence: TGTGCCAGCAGCGCAGAACAGCGGGGCACTGAAGCTTTCTTT.

The chain uses TRBV11-2 and TRBJ2-5; 9 nucleotides line up with TRBD2. J gave up 0 bases and V 3 bases, and 5 bases lay outside the gene matches. The CDR3 is 16 residues long. Germline CDR1 reads SGHAT; CDR2 reads FQNNGV. Here the CDR3 reads CASSFSGGLYQETQYF. For the CDR3, the DNA is TGTGCCAGCAGCTTTAGCGGGGGCCTGTACCAAGAGACCCAGTACTTC.

CDR3 sequence reads: CASSAQDRSNTGELFF. As DNA, the CDR3 is TGTGCCAGCAGCGCCCAGGACAGATCTAACACCGGGGAGCTGTTTTTT. The rearrangement links TRBV9 to TRBJ2-2; maybe TRBD1 (6 bases). CDR1 is SGDLS, CDR2 YYNGEE, per germline. V lost 3 bases and J 2 bases, leaving 14 bases between the germline ends. The CDR3 has 16 residues.

V and J are TRBV10-3 and TRBJ1-5; unclear D gene. The CDR3 loop spans 15 amino acids. Germline V gene data show CDR1 as ENHRY and CDR2 as SYGVKD. V was cut by 1 base and J by 0 bases, with 7 bases left in between. CDR3 loop: CAISEWPLSNQPQHF. The CDR3 nucleotides read TGTGCCATCAGTGAGTGGCCACTTAGCAATCAGCCCCAGCATTTT.

The V and J genes are TRBV5-1 and TRBJ2-7, with D possibly matching TRBD2 (5 bases). Between the trimmed V and J ends, which lost 7 bases and 0 bases, there was a span of 14 bases. The CDR3 is made up of 14 amino acids. Looked up from germline, CDR1 is SGHRS and CDR2 is YFSETQ. The CDR3 sequence: CASDPPSSSYEQYF. DNA for the CDR3: TGCGCCAGCGACCCACCTAGCAGCTCCTACGAGCAGTACTTC.

This clone turned up a few times. The chain has TRBV7-9 and TRBJ2-7, with D perhaps matching TRBD1 (6 bases). The germline CDR1 and CDR2 sequences are SEHNR and FQNEAQ (reference sequence). The CDR3 is 13 residues long. Trimming took 8 bases from V and 3 from J, leaving 14 bases between them. In nucleotides, the CDR3 is TGTGCCAGCTCAGGGGCGCCCGGCTACGAGCAGTACTTC. Its protein is CASSGAPGYEQYF.

This chain links TRBV4-1 with TRBJ1-5; D gene unclear. Germline CDR1 reads MGHRA; CDR2 reads YSYEKL. This CDR3 spans 13 amino acids. Between the trimmed V and J ends, which lost 0 bases and 6 bases, there was a span of 6 bases. CDR3 DNA: TGCGCCAGCAGCCAAGAGAACCGTCAGCCCCAGCATTTT. This gives the protein CASSQENRQPQHF.

This chain joins TRBV5-6 and TRBJ2-7; D is possibly TRBD2 (6 bases). V lost 1 base to trimming and J lost 3 bases, with 11 bases between them. The CDR3 has 14 amino acids. Germline values: CDR1 SGHDT, CDR2 YYEEEE. CDR3 sequence (DNA): TGTGCCAGCAGCTTGCAAGGGGAGGACTACGAGCAGTACTTC. Translation gives CASSLQGEDYEQYF.

V and J are TRBV5-1 and TRBJ2-1; a possible D gene is TRBD1 (6 bases). This CDR3 region has 19 residues. The germline V and J ends were trimmed by 4 bases and 3 bases, with 26 bases remaining between them. Looked up from germline, CDR1 is SGHRS and CDR2 is YFSETQ. The CDR3 loop is CASSSLGTLQGSIYNEQFF. CDR3 DNA: TGCGCCAGCAGCAGCCTAGGCACCCTACAGGGCTCGATCTACAATGAGCAGTTCTTC.

The chain recombines TRBV27 with TRBJ1-4; 9 bases agree with TRBD1. The CDR3 covers 15 residues. V trimming: 4 bases; J trimming: 7 bases; junction bases outside the gene matches: 7. In germline, CDR1 is MNHEY, CDR2 SMNVEV (reference sequence). CDR3: CASSSGQGWPEKLFF. The CDR3 bases are TGTGCCAGCAGTTCGGGACAGGGCTGGCCTGAAAAACTGTTTTTT.

The V and J genes are TRBV18 and TRBJ2-3, with TRBD2 matching over 7 bases. J gave up 2 bases and V 0 bases, and 11 bases lay outside the gene matches. The germline gives CDR1 KGHSH, CDR2 LQKENI. CDR3 length: 18 amino acids. The DNA of the CDR3 is TGTGCCAGCTCACCACCGAGGCTAGCGGTATCACACACAGATACGCAGTATTTT. It encodes CASSPPRLAVSHTDTQYF.

The chain links TRBV21-1 to TRBJ2-7; the listed D gene, TRBD1, was not tested against the DNA. TRBV21-1 is a pseudogene segment. The CDR3 has 12 residues. DNA for the CDR3: TGTGCCAGCAGGACAGACCCCTACGAGCAGTACTTC. The encoded protein is CASRTDPYEQYF.

The chain combines TRBV7-8 with TRBJ2-7, with 7 nucleotides matching TRBD1. The CDR3 totals 15 residues. From germline, CDR1 is SGHVS and CDR2 FQNEAQ. J was trimmed by 0 bases and V by 5 bases; bases with no gene match: 7. The CDR3: CASSPTAGGSYEQYF. CDR3 bases: TGTGCCAGCAGCCCTACTGCAGGGGGCTCCTACGAGCAGTACTTC.

A note on this clone: Distinct nucleotide sequences in the sample also encode this CDR3. The chain links TRBV4-1 to TRBJ2-7, with D possibly being TRBD1 or TRBD2 (5 bases each). The CDR3 loop spans 16 amino acids. Germline values: CDR1 MGHRA, CDR2 YSYEKL. Trimming left V 4 bases short and J 3 bases short, with 19 bases between. This CDR3 reads CASSPRWLGPVYEQYF. The CDR3 nucleotides read TGCGCCAGCAGCCCAAGATGGCTGGGACCTGTCTACGAGCAGTACTTC.

The CDR3 spells CASSYREGYGYTF. The DNA of the CDR3 is TGTGCCAGCAGTTACAGGGAGGGCTATGGCTACACCTTC. This sequence joins TRBV6-5 and TRBJ1-2; D unclear. The CDR3 loop spans 13 amino acids. Germline CDR1 MNHEY, CDR2 SVGAGI. Trimming removed 2 bases at V and 4 bases at J, with 8 bases between.

V gene TRBV11-2 combines with J gene TRBJ1-6; 8 nucleotides align to TRBD1. V lost 5 bases and J lost 8; bases outside the gene matches: 11. Germline CDR1 and CDR2: SGHAT and FQNNGV. CDR3 size: 16 residues. This CDR3 is CASSPGQGESYSPLHF. The CDR3 region has the DNA TGTGCCAGCAGCCCCGGACAGGGAGAGTCCTATTCACCCCTCCACTTT.